This T cell receptor (beta chain) was recorded in a study of Ad26.COV2.S vaccination and SARS-CoV-2 variants. At the level of the study: Among those in the COV1001 Ad26.COV2.S trial arm was the donor. Doses of Ad26.COV2.S were injected into muscle once or twice, 56 days apart.

The repertoire was sequenced with immunoSEQ multiplex PCR; TCRdb's copy has only in-frame clones and lacks some. The sample has about 390,000 clones; around 92% are singletons. Of note for this clone: Antigen specificity is unknown.

Study results and limitations: Non-spike TCR breadth did not differ much between vaccine and placebo recipients.

Trimming removed 4 bases from V and 3 bases from J, with 19 bases in between. Germline assignment: CDR1 MNHEY and CDR2 SVGEGT. The CDR3 sequence is 16 residues long. Treatment: roughly 18 received Ad26.COV2.S at low or high dose, single or two shots; several received placebo; per-sample allocation not given. Day 63 after the first injection of vaccine or placebo was the sampling time. The TCR sequence derives from a person between 18 and 65 years old who received the Ad26.COV2.S COVID-19 vaccine or a placebo. The material sequenced was peripheral blood, taken in a trial of Ad26.COV2.S vaccine versus placebo. V and J are TRBV6-2 or TRBV6-3 and TRBJ2-7; possibly TRBD1 for D (5 bases). The CDR3 nucleotides read TGTGCCAGCAGTTCCCACAAGGGGTCATTGAGCTACGAGCAGTACTTC. This translates into CASSSHKGSLSYEQYF.